The next 23 T cell receptor beta chains were all read from a single sample in a study of CD8 T cells in ankylosing spondylitis. Findings and caveats of the study: Seven to nine highly homologous variants formed a TCR beta motif that appeared characteristic of ankylosing spondylitis blood.

Their cognate antigens are unknown. From the 5' RACE reads, TCRdb called clonotypes with MiXCR, one entry per CDR3 protein. The sample contains 500,000 or so distinct CDR3 sequences, under 5.5% of which appear only once. The material sequenced was blood, either unsorted or a sorted T cell fraction (not recorded which). These receptors originate from a male donor with ankylosing spondylitis.

This clonotype was seen at least ten times. The chain has TRBV2 and TRBJ1-2; D not certain. Trimming removed 6 bases at V and 7 bases at J, with 21 bases between. There are 15 residues in the CDR3. Germline CDR1 and CDR2: SNHLY and FYNNEI. CDR3 region: CASSGEREGYSGYTF. DNA for the CDR3: TGTGCCAGCAGCGGTGAAAGGGAAGGGTACTCTGGCTACACCTTC. The entire variable domain, with the rest obtained from reference TRBV2 and TRBJ1-2, is as follows: EPEVTQTPSHQVTQMGQEVILRCVPISNHLYFYWYRQILGQKVEFLVSFYNNEISEKSEIFDDQFSVERPDGSNFTLKIRSTKLEDSAMYFCASSGEREGYSGYTFGSGTRLTVV.

This clonotype has a count of ten or more. The chain has TRBV7-9 and TRBJ1-2, with 11 bases identical to TRBD1. Germline loops: CDR1 SEHNR, CDR2 FQNEAQ (reference sequence). This CDR3 has 15 residues. With V trimmed by 4 bases and J by 5 bases, 6 bases remained unmatched. DNA for the CDR3: TGTGCCAGCAGCTCCGGACAGGGGGCGAGGTATGGCTACACCTTC. Protein: CASSSGQGARYGYTF. The full variable domain, in which reference TRBV7-9 and TRBJ1-2 provide the parts outside the CDR3, is DTGVSQNPRHKITKRGQNVTFRCDPISEHNRLYWYRQTLGQGPEFLTYFQNEAQLEKSRLLSDRFSAERPKGSFSTLEIQRTEQGDSAMYLCASSSGQGARYGYTFGSGTRLTVV.

This clonotype showed up many times. The V and J genes are TRBV29-1 and TRBJ2-5, with 7 bases that match TRBD2. Losses at the gene ends were 6 bases for V and 6 bases for J; bases not matched to a gene: 13. The germline V gene encodes CDR1 SQVTM and CDR2 ANQGSEA. This CDR3 is built from 14 residues. The CDR3 nucleotides read TGCAGCGTGGCCGGGGTCTCAGCGGGAAAGACCCAGTACTTC. As protein: CSVAGVSAGKTQYF.

The V call is TRBV30, the J call TRBJ1-1, with D possibly TRBD1 on 6 matching bases. This CDR3 region has 14 residues. CDR1 is GTSNPN, CDR2 SVGIG, per germline (reference sequence). Trimming removed 2 bases at V and 5 bases at J, with 15 bases between. CDR3 sequence: CAWSTGQGMTEAFF. Written as DNA, the CDR3 is TGTGCCTGGAGTACAGGGCAGGGTATGACTGAAGCTTTCTTT.

A word on this clonotype: This may stem from a read error, because a much larger clone lies one nucleotide away. This chain connects TRBV29-1 to TRBJ2-1, with TRBD2 matching 10 bases. Germline assignment: CDR1 SQVTM and CDR2 ANQGSEA. The CDR3 totals 16 residues. The CDR3 coding sequence is TGCAGCGTTGCCGGGACTAGCGTTAGCTCCTACAATGGGCAGTTCTTC. This encodes CSVAGTSVSSYNGQFF.

This clonotype was seen only a few times. The chain recombines TRBV20-1 with TRBJ2-7, with a tentative D call TRBD1 (5 bases). V was shortened by 0 bases and J by 4 bases, with 19 bases between the two germline ends. CDR3 length: 16 residues. Germline CDR1 is DFQATT and CDR2 is SNEGSKA (reference sequence). This CDR3 reads CSARDTARTKEYEQYF. For the CDR3, the DNA is TGCAGTGCTAGAGATACCGCGCGGACAAAGGAATACGAGCAGTACTTC.

This clonotype has at least ten counts. This chain links TRBV20-1 with TRBJ2-1; D is unclear. This CDR3 is 15 amino acids long. Germline CDR1 is DFQATT and CDR2 is SNEGSKA (reference sequence). The germline V and J ends were trimmed by 1 base and 0 bases, with 10 bases remaining between them. CDR3 sequence reads: CSARGKLSSYNEQFF. CDR3 coding DNA: TGCAGTGCTAGAGGTAAACTGAGCTCCTACAATGAGCAGTTCTTC.

Many counts were recorded for this clonotype. CDR3 sequence: CASSPRSGASTDTQYF. CDR3 coding DNA: TGTGCCAGCAGTCCTCGCTCGGGTGCTAGCACAGATACGCAGTATTTT. The chain joins TRBV27 to TRBJ2-3; D uncertain. Germline V gene lookup returns CDR1 MNHEY and CDR2 SMNVEV (reference sequence). Trimming left V 5 bases short and J 0 bases short, with 15 bases between. This CDR3 has 16 residues.

The chain combines TRBV4-3 with TRBJ2-7; the match to TRBD1 covers 7 bases. Per germline, CDR1 LGHNA and CDR2 YSLEER. After removal of 0 bases from V and 4 bases from J, the junction contained 9 bases not matched to a gene. The CDR3 has 16 amino acids. CDR3 sequence (DNA): TGCGCCAGCAGCCAAGATCTAACAGGGGTTAGGTACGAGCAGTACTTC. It translates to CASSQDLTGVRYEQYF.

There are many counts of this clonotype. A read error may account for a junction end that differs from germline. The rearrangement links TRBV7-7 to TRBJ2-5; possibly TRBD2 for D (6 bases). Germline CDR1 and CDR2: SSHAT and FNYEAQ (reference sequence). The CDR3 sequence is 14 residues long. DNA of the CDR3: TGTGCTAGCAGCCCAGGGAGGTTGGGAGAGACCCAGTACTTC. This encodes CASSPGRLGETQYF.

This clonotype was picked up many times. The rearrangement joins TRBV7-9 to TRBJ1-2, with D possibly TRBD1 on 6 matching bases. The CDR3 has 12 amino acids. The V gene's germline CDR1 is SEHNR and CDR2 FQNEAQ (reference sequence). The germline V and J ends were trimmed by 6 bases and 7 bases, with 12 bases remaining between them. This CDR3 reads CASSRDNRGYTF. CDR3 bases: TGTGCCAGCAGTCGGGACAATCGTGGCTACACCTTC.

The sample holds many counts of this clonotype. The gene calls are TRBV5-1 and TRBJ1-3, with D perhaps TRBD1 (5 bases). Germline-derived CDR1 and CDR2 are SGHRS and YFSETQ. The CDR3 extends over 14 amino acids. V was trimmed by 4 bases and J by 0 bases, leaving 8 bases between them. CDR3 sequence reads: CASSPRDSGNTIYF. The CDR3 bases are TGCGCCAGCAGCCCCAGGGACTCTGGAAACACCATATATTTT.

In this sample, this clonotype turned up many times. The J gene is TRBJ2-1, the V gene TRBV4-3; 9 bases align to TRBD2. The CDR3 has 17 amino acids. V trimming: 0 bases; J trimming: 3 bases; junction bases outside the gene matches: 6. Germline-derived CDR1 and CDR2 are LGHNA and YSLEER. The CDR3 bases are TGCGCCAGCAGCCAAGATTGGCTAGCGGGGATCTACAATGAGCAGTTCTTC. Its protein product is CASSQDWLAGIYNEQFF.

Only a few counts were recorded for this clonotype. The CDR3 DNA is TGTGCCAGCAGCGGACTAGCGGCGAGCTCCTACAATGAGCAGTTCTTC. It translates to CASSGLAASSYNEQFF. V usage is TRBV6-1 and J usage is TRBJ2-1, with 10 bases lining up with TRBD2. CDR1 and CDR2 (germline): MNHNS, SASEGT. The CDR3 length is 16 residues. V shed 6 bases, J shed 0 bases, and the junction held 5 bases outside the gene matches.

Many counts were recorded for this clonotype. The genes are TRBV20-1 and TRBJ2-3; D is perhaps TRBD1 (5 bases). The CDR3 covers 14 residues. CDR1 DFQATT and CDR2 SNEGSKA come from the germline V gene (reference sequence). Trimming shortened V by 6 bases and J by 0 bases, and 13 bases separated the two germline ends. The CDR3 here is CSAQTGWSTDTQYF. DNA for the CDR3: TGCAGTGCGCAAACAGGCTGGAGCACAGATACGCAGTATTTT.

This clonotype was recorded at least ten times. The rearrangement uses TRBV10-3 and TRBJ2-7; perhaps D is TRBD1 or TRBD2 (5 bases each). CDR1 ENHRY and CDR2 SYGVKD come from the germline V gene. Trimming removed 5 bases from V and 2 bases from J, with 10 bases in between. The CDR3 has 13 amino acids. The CDR3 sequence is CAISLQGAYEQYF. Written as DNA, the CDR3 is TGTGCCATCAGTCTCCAGGGAGCCTACGAGCAGTACTTC.

There are many counts of this clonotype. The rearrangement joins TRBV10-3 to TRBJ1-4; 9 bases map to TRBD1. From germline, CDR1 is ENHRY and CDR2 SYGVKD. The CDR3 extends over 16 amino acids. V shed 3 bases and J 3 bases; nucleotides not matched to a gene: 5. CDR3 DNA sequence: TGTGCCATCAGTGAAGGAAGGACAGGGGCTAATGAAAAACTGTTTTTT. It specifies CAISEGRTGANEKLFF.

Ten or more counts support this clonotype. This sequence joins TRBV5-6 and TRBJ2-2; D remains ambiguous. CDR3 length: 14 amino acids. Trimming took off 0 bases at V and 5 bases at J, with 8 bases between the two ends. Germline V lookup: CDR1 SGHDT, CDR2 YYEEEE. CDR3 DNA sequence: TGTGCCAGCAGCTTGGTACCTGGAACCGGGGAGCTGTTTTTT. Translating it yields CASSLVPGTGELFF.

The chain recombines TRBV4-2 with TRBJ2-7, with D possibly being TRBD2 (5 bases). CDR1 and CDR2 from the germline V gene are LGHNA and YNFKEQ. The V end lost 1 base, the J end lost 2 bases, and 9 bases lay between the germline ends. This CDR3 contains 14 residues. The CDR3 loop is CASSQADGTYEQYF. Written as DNA, the CDR3 is TGTGCCAGCAGCCAAGCGGACGGGACCTACGAGCAGTACTTC.

This clonotype was recorded many times. The chain combines TRBV6-2 or TRBV6-3 with TRBJ2-2, with D unresolved. Per the germline V gene, CDR1 is MNHEY and CDR2 is SVGEGT. This CDR3 has 13 residues. The germline V and J ends were trimmed by 5 bases and 4 bases, with 8 bases remaining between them. The CDR3 loop is CASSPTSTGELFF. CDR3 nucleotides: TGTGCCAGCAGTCCGACGAGCACCGGGGAGCTGTTTTTT.

This clonotype was detected many times. This chain connects TRBV7-8 to TRBJ2-7; D is perhaps TRBD2 (6 bases). Germline V gives CDR1 SGHVS, CDR2 FQNEAQ. V was trimmed by 3 bases and J by 2 bases, leaving 8 bases between them. This CDR3 is built from 13 residues. The chain's CDR3 is CASSFGGAYEQYF. The CDR3 DNA follows: TGTGCCAGCAGCTTTGGAGGGGCCTACGAGCAGTACTTC.

This clonotype was seen ten or more times. The J gene is TRBJ1-2, the V gene TRBV29-1, with 7 bases aligning to TRBD1. V was pared by 6 bases and J by 6 bases, with 22 bases of the junction left unmatched. This CDR3 comprises 17 residues. Looked up from germline, CDR1 is SQVTM and CDR2 is ANQGSEA. The CDR3 sequence is CSVTKPGQSPSYHGYTF. CDR3 DNA sequence: TGCAGCGTGACCAAACCGGGACAGTCCCCTTCTTATCATGGCTACACCTTC.

This clonotype was detected many times. The gene calls are TRBV20-1 and TRBJ1-1; unclear D gene. Germline-derived CDR1 and CDR2 are DFQATT and SNEGSKA (reference sequence). The CDR3 is 15 residues long. Trimming left V 1 base short and J 6 bases short, with 18 bases between. For the CDR3, the DNA is TGCAGTGCTAGAGGCATTGGTGAAGGAAACTCTGAAGCTTTCTTT. Its protein product is CSARGIGEGNSEAFF.